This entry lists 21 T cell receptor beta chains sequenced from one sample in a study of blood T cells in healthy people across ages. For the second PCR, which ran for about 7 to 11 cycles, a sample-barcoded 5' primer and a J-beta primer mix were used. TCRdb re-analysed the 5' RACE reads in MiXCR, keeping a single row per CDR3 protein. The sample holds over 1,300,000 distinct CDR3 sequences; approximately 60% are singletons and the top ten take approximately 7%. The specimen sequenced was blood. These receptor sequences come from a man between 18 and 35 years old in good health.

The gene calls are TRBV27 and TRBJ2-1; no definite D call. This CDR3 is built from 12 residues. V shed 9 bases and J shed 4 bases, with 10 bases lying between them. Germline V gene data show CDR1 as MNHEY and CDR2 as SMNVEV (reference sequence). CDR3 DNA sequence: TGTGCCAGTTTTTCGATGTACAATGAGCAGTTCTTC. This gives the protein CASFSMYNEQFF.

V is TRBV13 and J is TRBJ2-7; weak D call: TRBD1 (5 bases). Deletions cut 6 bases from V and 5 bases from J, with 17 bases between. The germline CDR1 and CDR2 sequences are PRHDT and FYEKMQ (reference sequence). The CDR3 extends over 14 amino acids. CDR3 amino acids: CASSRQGRVDEQYF. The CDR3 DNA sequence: TGTGCCAGCAGTCGTCAGGGTAGGGTTGACGAGCAGTACTTC.

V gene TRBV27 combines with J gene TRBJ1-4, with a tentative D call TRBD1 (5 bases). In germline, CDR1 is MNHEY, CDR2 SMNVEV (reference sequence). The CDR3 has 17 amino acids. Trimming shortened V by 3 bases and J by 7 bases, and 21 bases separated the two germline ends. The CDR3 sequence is CASSFLGATLGTEKLFF. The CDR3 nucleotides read TGTGCCAGCAGTTTTCTCGGGGCTACTCTTGGCACTGAAAAACTGTTTTTT.

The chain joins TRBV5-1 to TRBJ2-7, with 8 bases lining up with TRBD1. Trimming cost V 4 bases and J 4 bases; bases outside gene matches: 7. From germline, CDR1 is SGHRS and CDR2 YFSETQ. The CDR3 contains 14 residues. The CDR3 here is CASSTTGGQYEQYF. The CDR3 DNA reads TGCGCCAGCAGCACCACAGGGGGACAATACGAGCAGTACTTC. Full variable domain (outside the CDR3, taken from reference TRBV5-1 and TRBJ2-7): KAGVTQTPRYLIKTRGQQVTLSCSPISGHRSVSWYQQTPGQGLQFLFEYFSETQRNKGNFPGRFSGRQFSNSRSEMNVSTLELGDSALYLCASSTTGGQYEQYFGPGTRLTVT.

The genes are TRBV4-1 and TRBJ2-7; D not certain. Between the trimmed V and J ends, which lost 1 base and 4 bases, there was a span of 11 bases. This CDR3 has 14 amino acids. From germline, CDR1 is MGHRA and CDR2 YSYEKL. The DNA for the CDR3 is TGCGCCAGCAGCCAAGCTAATTCATATTACGAGCAGTACTTC. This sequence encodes CASSQANSYYEQYF.

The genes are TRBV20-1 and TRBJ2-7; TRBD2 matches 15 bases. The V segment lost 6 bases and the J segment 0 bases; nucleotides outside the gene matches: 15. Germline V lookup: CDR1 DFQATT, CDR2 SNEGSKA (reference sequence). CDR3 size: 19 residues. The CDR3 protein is CSAPRTSGRGPSSSYEQYF. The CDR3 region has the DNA TGCAGTGCCCCGAGGACTAGCGGGAGGGGGCCCTCCAGCTCCTACGAGCAGTACTTC.

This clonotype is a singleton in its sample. The CDR3 DNA reads TGCAGCGGAACCCCGACAGGGACCAGAGATACGCAGTATTTT. It codes for CSGTPTGTRDTQYF. The chain recombines TRBV29-1 with TRBJ2-3; TRBD1 matches 7 bases. The germline CDR1 and CDR2 sequences are SQVTM and ANQGSEA. J gave up 5 bases and V 7 bases, and 12 bases lay outside the gene matches. This CDR3 is 14 amino acids long.

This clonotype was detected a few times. CDR3 sequence (DNA): TGTGCCAGCAGCTCCCCTAGTTCCCATGAGCAGTTCTTC. This gives the protein CASSSPSSHEQFF. The chain recombines TRBV7-2 with TRBJ2-1; D is undetermined. The V end lost 4 bases, the J end lost 8 bases, and 12 bases lay between the germline ends. CDR1 is SGHTA and CDR2 is FQGNSA in the germline V gene. The CDR3 is 13 residues long.

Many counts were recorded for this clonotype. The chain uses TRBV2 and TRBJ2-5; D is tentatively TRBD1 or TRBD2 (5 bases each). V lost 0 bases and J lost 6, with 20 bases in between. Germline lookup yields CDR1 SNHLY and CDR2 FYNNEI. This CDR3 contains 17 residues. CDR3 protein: CASSEAEEFRDGKTQYF. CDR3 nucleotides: TGTGCCAGCAGTGAAGCAGAGGAGTTCCGGGACGGAAAGACCCAGTACTTC.

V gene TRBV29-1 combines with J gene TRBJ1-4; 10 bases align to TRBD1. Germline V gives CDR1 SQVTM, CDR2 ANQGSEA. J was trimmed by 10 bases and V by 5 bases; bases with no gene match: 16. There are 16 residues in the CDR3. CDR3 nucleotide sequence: TGCAGCGTTTACCCGACAGGGGGCCCAAAGGCTGGAAAACTGTTTTTT. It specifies CSVYPTGGPKAGKLFF. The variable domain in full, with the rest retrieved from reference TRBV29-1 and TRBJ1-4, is SAVISQKPSRDICQRGTSLTIQCQVDSQVTMMFWYRQQPGQSLTLIATANQGSEATYESGFVIDKFPISRPNLTFSTLTVSNMSPEDSSIYLCSVYPTGGPKAGKLFFGSGTQLSVL.

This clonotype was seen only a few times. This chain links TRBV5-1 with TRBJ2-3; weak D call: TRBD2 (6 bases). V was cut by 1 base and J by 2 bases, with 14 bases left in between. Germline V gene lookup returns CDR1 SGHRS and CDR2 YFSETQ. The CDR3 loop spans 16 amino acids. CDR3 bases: TGCGCCAGCAGCTTGCTACCGGGACTGATCACAGATACGCAGTATTTT. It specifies CASSLLPGLITDTQYF.

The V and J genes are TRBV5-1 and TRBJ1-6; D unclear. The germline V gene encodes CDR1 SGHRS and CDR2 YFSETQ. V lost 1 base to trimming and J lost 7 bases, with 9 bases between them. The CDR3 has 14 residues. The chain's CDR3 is CASSLWGTNSPLHF. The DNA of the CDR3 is TGCGCCAGCAGCTTGTGGGGAACCAATTCACCCCTCCACTTT.

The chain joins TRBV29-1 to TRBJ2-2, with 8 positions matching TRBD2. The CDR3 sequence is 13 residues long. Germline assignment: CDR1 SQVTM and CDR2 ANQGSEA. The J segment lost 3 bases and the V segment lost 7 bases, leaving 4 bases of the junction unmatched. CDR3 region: CSALRGDTGELFF. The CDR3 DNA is TGCAGCGCTTTGCGGGGGGACACCGGGGAGCTGTTTTTT.

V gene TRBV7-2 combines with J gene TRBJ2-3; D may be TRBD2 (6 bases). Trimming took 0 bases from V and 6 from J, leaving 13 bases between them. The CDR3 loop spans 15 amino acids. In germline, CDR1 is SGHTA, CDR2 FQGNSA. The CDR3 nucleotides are TGTGCCAGCAGCTTAGCTTCGGGGGACGGGGATACGCAGTATTTT. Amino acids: CASSLASGDGDTQYF.

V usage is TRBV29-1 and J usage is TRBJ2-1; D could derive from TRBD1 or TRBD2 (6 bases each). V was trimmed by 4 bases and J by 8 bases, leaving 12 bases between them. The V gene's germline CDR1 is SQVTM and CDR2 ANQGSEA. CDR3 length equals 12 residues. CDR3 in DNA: TGCAGCGTTGTATACGGGGGCGATGAGCAGTTCTTC. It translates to CSVVYGGDEQFF.

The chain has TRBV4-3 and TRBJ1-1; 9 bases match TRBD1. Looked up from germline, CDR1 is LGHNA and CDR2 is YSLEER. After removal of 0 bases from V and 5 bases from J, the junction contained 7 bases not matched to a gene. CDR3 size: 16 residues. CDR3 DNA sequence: TGCGCCAGCAGCCAAGAAAAGGGACAGGGCTCAACTGAAGCTTTCTTT. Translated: CASSQEKGQGSTEAFF.

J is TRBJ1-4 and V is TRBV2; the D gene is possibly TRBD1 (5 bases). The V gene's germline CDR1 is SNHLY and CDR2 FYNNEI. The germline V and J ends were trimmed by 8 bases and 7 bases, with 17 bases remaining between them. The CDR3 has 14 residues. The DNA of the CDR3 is TGTGCCAGCGAAGGGGAGGGTGTAGGTGAAAAACTGTTTTTT. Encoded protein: CASEGEGVGEKLFF.

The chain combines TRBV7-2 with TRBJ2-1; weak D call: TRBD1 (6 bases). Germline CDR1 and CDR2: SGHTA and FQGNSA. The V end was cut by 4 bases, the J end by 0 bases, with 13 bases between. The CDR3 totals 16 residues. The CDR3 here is CASSSQGAFSYNEQFF. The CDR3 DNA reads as TGTGCCAGCAGCTCACAGGGAGCCTTCTCCTACAATGAGCAGTTCTTC.

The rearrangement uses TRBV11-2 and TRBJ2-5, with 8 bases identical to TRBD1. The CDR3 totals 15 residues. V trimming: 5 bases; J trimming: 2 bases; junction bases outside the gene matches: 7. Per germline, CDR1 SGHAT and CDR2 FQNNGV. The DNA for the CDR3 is TGTGCCAGCAGCCCTCAGGACAGGGAACAAGAGACCCAGTACTTC. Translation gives CASSPQDREQETQYF.

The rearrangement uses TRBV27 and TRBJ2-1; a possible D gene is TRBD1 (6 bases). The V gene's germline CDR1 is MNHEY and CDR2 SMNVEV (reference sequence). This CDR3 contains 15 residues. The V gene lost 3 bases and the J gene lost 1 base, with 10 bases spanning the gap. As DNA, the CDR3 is TGTGCCAGCAGTTTGGGGACATTTTCCTACAATGAGCAGTTCTTC. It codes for CASSLGTFSYNEQFF.

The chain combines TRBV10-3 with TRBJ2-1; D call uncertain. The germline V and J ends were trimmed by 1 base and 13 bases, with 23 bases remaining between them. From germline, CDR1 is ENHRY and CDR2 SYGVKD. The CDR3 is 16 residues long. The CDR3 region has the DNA TGTGCCATCAGTGAGTTTTGGACGTTCGGGCAAGAGACCCAGTTCTTC. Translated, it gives CAISEFWTFGQETQFF.